This T cell receptor (beta chain) was obtained from a study of blood T cell repertoires in COVID-19. Repertoires were generated with immunoSEQ multiplex PCR, while TCRdb's copy carries only in-frame clones and drops some. The sample lists 170,000 or so clones, roughly nine tenths occurring once. Trimming took off 3 bases at V and 3 bases at J, with 9 bases between the two ends. Germline V gene lookup returns CDR1 SGHTA and CDR2 FQGNSA. CDR3 length: 13 residues. The chain uses TRBV7-2 and TRBJ2-7, with a possible D match to TRBD2 (6 bases). The receptor's source is a woman aged 45-60 years who had recovered from COVID-19. The specimen sequenced was PBMCs or T cells enriched from blood (not recorded which). CDR3 in amino acids: CASSFAGYYEQYF. The CDR3 nucleotides read TGTGCCAGCAGCTTCGCGGGGTACTACGAGCAGTACTTC.